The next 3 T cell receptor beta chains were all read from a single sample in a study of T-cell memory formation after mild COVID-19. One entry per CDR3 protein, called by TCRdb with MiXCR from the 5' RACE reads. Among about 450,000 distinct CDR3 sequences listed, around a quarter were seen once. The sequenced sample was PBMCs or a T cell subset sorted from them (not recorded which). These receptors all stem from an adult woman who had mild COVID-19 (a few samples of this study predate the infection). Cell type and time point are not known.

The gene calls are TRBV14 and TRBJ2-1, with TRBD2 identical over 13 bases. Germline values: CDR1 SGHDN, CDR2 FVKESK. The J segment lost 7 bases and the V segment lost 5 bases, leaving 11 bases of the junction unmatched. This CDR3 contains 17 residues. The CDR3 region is CASSGGLAGAGRNEQFF. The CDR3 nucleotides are TGTGCCAGCAGCGGTGGACTAGCGGGAGCTGGTAGGAATGAGCAGTTCTTC. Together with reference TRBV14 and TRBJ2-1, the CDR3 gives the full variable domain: EAGVTQFPSHSVIEKGQTVTLRCDPISGHDNLYWYRRVMGKEIKFLLHFVKESKQDESGMPNNRFLAERTGGTYSTLKVQPAELEDSGVYFCASSGGLAGAGRNEQFFGPGTRLTVL.

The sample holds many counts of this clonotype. The CDR3 loop is CASSPGLGYYEQYF. In DNA, the CDR3 is TGCGCCAGCAGCCCGGGACTAGGTTACTACGAGCAGTACTTC. This chain uses TRBV5-1 with TRBJ2-7; 8 bases agree with TRBD2. Looked up from germline, CDR1 is SGHRS and CDR2 is YFSETQ. CDR3 length: 14 amino acids. With 4 bases clipped from V and 3 bases from J, the junction kept 6 bases outside the gene matches.

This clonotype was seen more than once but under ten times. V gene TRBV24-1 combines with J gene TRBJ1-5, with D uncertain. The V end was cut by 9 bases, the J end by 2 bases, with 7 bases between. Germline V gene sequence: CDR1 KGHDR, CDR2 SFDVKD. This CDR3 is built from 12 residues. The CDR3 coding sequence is TGTGCCACCGGAGCTGGCAATCAGCCCCAGCATTTT. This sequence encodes CATGAGNQPQHF.